This T cell receptor (beta chain) was profiled in a study of blood T cells in healthy people across ages. Then a second PCR, running roughly 7 to 11 cycles, was carried out with a sample-barcoded 5' primer and a J-beta primer mix. Each CDR3 protein is one row after TCRdb ran MiXCR on the 5' RACE reads. The sample records 780,000 or so distinct CDR3 sequences, roughly three fifths being singletons. Whole-study findings and limits: Fewer expanded clones and more diversity marked long-lived versus aged donors.

Remarks on this clonotype: What it recognizes is unknown.

Germline assignment: CDR1 SEHNR and CDR2 FQNEAQ (reference sequence). The V segment lost 2 bases and the J segment 2 bases; nucleotides outside the gene matches: 5. The CDR3 is 15 residues long. This sequence joins TRBV7-9 and TRBJ2-5; 7 bases are a match to TRBD1. The clonotype originates from a man in his forties or fifties in good health. The sample taken for sequencing was blood. CDR3 bases: TGTGCCAGCAGCTTACCCGTACAGGGGCAAGAGACCCAGTACTTC. It specifies CASSLPVQGQETQYF.